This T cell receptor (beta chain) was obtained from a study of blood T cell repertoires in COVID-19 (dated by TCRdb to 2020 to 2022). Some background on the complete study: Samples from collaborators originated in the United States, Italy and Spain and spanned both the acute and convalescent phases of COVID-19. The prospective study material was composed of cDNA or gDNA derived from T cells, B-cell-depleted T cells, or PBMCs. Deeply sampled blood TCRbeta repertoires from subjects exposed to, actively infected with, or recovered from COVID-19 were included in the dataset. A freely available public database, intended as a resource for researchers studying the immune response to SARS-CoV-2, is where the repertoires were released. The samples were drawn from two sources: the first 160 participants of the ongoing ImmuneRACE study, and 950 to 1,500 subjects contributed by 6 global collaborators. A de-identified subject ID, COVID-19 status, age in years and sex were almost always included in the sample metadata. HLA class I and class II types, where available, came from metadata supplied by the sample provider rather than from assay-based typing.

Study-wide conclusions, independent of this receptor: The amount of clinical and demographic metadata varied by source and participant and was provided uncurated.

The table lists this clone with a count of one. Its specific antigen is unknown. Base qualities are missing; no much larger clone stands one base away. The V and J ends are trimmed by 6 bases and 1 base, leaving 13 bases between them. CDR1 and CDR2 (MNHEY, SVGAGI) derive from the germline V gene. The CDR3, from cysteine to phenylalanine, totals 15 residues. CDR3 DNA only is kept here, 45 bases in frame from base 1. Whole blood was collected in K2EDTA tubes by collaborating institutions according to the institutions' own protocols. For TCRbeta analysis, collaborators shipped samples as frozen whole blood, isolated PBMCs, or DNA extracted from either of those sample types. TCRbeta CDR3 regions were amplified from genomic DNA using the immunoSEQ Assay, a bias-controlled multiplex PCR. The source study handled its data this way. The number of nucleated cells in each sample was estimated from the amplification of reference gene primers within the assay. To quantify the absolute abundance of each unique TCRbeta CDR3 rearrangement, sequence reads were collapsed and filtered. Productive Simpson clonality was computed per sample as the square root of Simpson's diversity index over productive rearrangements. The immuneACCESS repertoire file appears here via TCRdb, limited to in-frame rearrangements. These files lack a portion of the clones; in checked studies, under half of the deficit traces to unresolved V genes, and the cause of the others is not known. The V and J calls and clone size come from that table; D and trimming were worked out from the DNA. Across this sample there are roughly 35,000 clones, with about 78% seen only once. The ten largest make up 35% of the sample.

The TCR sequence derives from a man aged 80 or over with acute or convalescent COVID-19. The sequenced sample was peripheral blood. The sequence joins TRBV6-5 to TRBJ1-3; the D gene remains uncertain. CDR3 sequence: CASRVGLLSGNTIYF. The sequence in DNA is TGTGCCAGCAGGGTCGGTCTTTTATCTGGAAACACCATATATTTT.